These 30 T cell receptor beta chains were sequenced from one sample in a study of T cell repertoires in cytomegalovirus infection. TCRdb fed the reads into MiXCR, producing one record per CDR3 protein. This table has 510,000 or so distinct CDR3 sequences, 26% appearing once. The sample comprised PBMCs. The receptor source for this set is a human donor in good health (CMV status not recorded). Some clones in this sample may be carry-over from other donors' samples.

A single count supports this clonotype. This chain joins TRBV30 and TRBJ2-1; D could derive from TRBD1 or TRBD2 (5 bases each). Germline assignment: CDR1 GTSNPN and CDR2 SVGIG (reference sequence). Deletions cut 3 bases from V and 6 bases from J, with 6 bases between. The CDR3 length is 11 residues. CDR3 coding DNA: TGTGCCTGGAGAGGGACCAATGAGCAGTTCTTC. Translating gives CAWRGTNEQFF.

V usage is TRBV4-1 and J usage is TRBJ1-2, with D maybe TRBD1 (6 bases). Germline lookup yields CDR1 MGHRA and CDR2 YSYEKL. The CDR3 sequence is 14 residues long. Deletions cut 4 bases from V and 8 bases from J, with 17 bases between. CDR3 amino acids: CASSPPGQSFGYTF. The CDR3 DNA reads as TGCGCCAGCAGCCCGCCCGGACAGTCGTTCGGCTACACCTTC.

Concerning this clonotype itself: This clone may be a read error of a much larger clone one base away. This chain links TRBV7-2 with TRBJ1-1; no firm D call. CDR3 length equals 15 residues. V was shortened by 2 bases and J by 7 bases, with 17 bases between the two germline ends. Germline CDR1 and CDR2: SGHTA and FQGNSA. The CDR3 DNA sequence: TGTGCCAGCAGCTTATTCCCGGTATCAGTCAGTGAAGCTTTCTTT. This encodes CASSLFPVSVSEAFF.

This clonotype showed up just a few times. The junction differs from germline at one of its ends, possibly a read error. This sequence joins TRBV6-2 or TRBV6-3 and TRBJ2-1; D is ambiguous. The CDR3 spans 15 residues. Germline loops: CDR1 MNHEY, CDR2 SVGEGT. The CDR3 nucleotides are TGTGCCAGCAGCTACTACCTCGCCTACCAGAATGAGCAGTTCTTC. Translated, it gives CASSYYLAYQNEQFF.

The chain joins TRBV9 to TRBJ2-7, with no clear D. CDR1 is SGDLS, CDR2 YYNGEE, per germline. The CDR3 extends over 13 amino acids. V was shortened by 0 bases and J by 1 base, with 5 bases between the two germline ends. CDR3 DNA sequence: TGTGCCAGCAGCGTAGCCCCATCCTACGAGCAGTACTTC. Protein sequence: CASSVAPSYEQYF. Variable domain in full (rest from reference TRBV9 and TRBJ2-7): DSGVTQTPKHLITATGQRVTLRCSPRSGDLSVYWYQQSLDQGLQFLIQYYNGEERAKGNILERFSAQQFPDLHSELNLSSLELGDSALYFCASSVAPSYEQYFGPGTRLTVT.

This clonotype was observed at least ten times. This rearrangement joins TRBV7-8 to TRBJ2-2, with 9 positions matching TRBD2. CDR1 is SGHVS and CDR2 is FQNEAQ in the germline V gene. The V gene end was trimmed by 3 bases and the J gene end by 6 bases; junction bases not matched to a gene: 8. This CDR3 has 16 amino acids. Here the CDR3 reads CASSFIQREAPGELFF. The CDR3 DNA sequence: TGTGCCAGCAGCTTTATTCAGCGGGAGGCCCCCGGGGAGCTGTTTTTT.

This chain joins TRBV4-3 and TRBJ2-5; 7 bases align to TRBD2. Losses at the gene ends were 1 base for V and 5 bases for J; bases not matched to a gene: 1. The length of the CDR3 is 13 residues. The germline V gene encodes CDR1 LGHNA and CDR2 YSLEER. CDR3: CASSQARGETQYF. CDR3 nucleotides: TGCGCCAGCAGCCAAGCGCGGGGGGAGACCCAGTACTTC.

The chain links TRBV6-1 to TRBJ2-5, with a tentative D call TRBD2 (6 bases). Germline CDR1 and CDR2: MNHNS and SASEGT. The V end lost 5 bases, the J end lost 3 bases, and 16 bases lay between the germline ends. The CDR3 runs to 15 residues. CDR3 sequence reads: CASSPRGGGEETQYF. The CDR3, as DNA: TGTGCCAGCAGTCCTCGGGGAGGCGGGGAAGAGACCCAGTACTTC.

The J gene is TRBJ2-3, the V gene TRBV7-3, with D possibly matching TRBD2 (5 bases). Germline V gene data show CDR1 as SGHTA and CDR2 as FQGTGA. Between the trimmed V and J ends, which lost 5 bases and 3 bases, there was a span of 18 bases. CDR3 length: 16 residues. This CDR3 is CASSARRSAETDTQYF. For the CDR3, the DNA is TGTGCCAGCAGCGCTCGGAGGTCAGCGGAAACAGATACGCAGTATTTT.

The chain employs TRBV19 and TRBJ1-1; D gene uncertain. Trimming removed 4 bases at V and 4 bases at J, with 19 bases between. The CDR3 loop spans 16 amino acids. CDR1 and CDR2 (germline): LNHDA, SQIVND (reference sequence). The CDR3 coding sequence is TGTGCCAGTAGTACCGGGTTGTTTGGTCTTGGCACTGAAGCTTTCTTT. It translates to CASSTGLFGLGTEAFF.

J is TRBJ1-1 and V is TRBV20-1, with D possibly matching TRBD1 (5 bases). The CDR3 extends over 13 amino acids. Trimming took 5 bases from V and 3 from J, leaving 13 bases between them. The germline gives CDR1 DFQATT, CDR2 SNEGSKA (reference sequence). The CDR3 is CSARTDIDTEAFF. Here the CDR3 DNA reads TGCAGTGCTCGAACGGACATCGACACTGAAGCTTTCTTT.

The V call is TRBV6-5, the J call TRBJ2-5; 8 nucleotides align to TRBD2. The germline gives CDR1 MNHEY, CDR2 SVGAGI. The CDR3 sequence is 13 residues long. Trimming cost V 5 bases and J 7 bases; bases outside gene matches: 6. The DNA of the CDR3 is TGTGCCAGCAGTGCGGGACTAGTTGGGACCCAGTACTTC. Protein sequence: CASSAGLVGTQYF.

This sequence joins TRBV27 and TRBJ2-2; 10 bases match TRBD2. V trimming: 4 bases; J trimming: 2 bases; junction bases outside the gene matches: 4. CDR1 is MNHEY and CDR2 is SMNVEV in the germline V gene (reference sequence). This CDR3 contains 16 residues. CDR3 DNA sequence: TGTGCCAGCAGTTCTAGCGGGAGATCTAACACCGGGGAGCTGTTTTTT. This gives the protein CASSSSGRSNTGELFF.

This clonotype occurred a few times. The gene calls are TRBV11-2 and TRBJ2-5; D remains ambiguous. Trimming left V 5 bases short and J 5 bases short, with 12 bases between. The CDR3 totals 13 residues. Germline values: CDR1 SGHAT, CDR2 FQNNGV. The CDR3 protein is CASSARHGETQYF. CDR3 coding DNA: TGTGCCAGCAGCGCAAGACACGGGGAGACCCAGTACTTC.

The chain employs TRBV7-2 and TRBJ2-1, with D hard to call. The CDR3 has 11 amino acids. Germline V lookup: CDR1 SGHTA, CDR2 FQGNSA. The V end was cut by 5 bases, the J end by 15 bases, with 14 bases between. Written as DNA, the CDR3 is TGTGCCAGCAGCCCCCTACCGGACGCGTTCTTC. Translating it yields CASSPLPDAFF. Complete variable domain (other parts from reference TRBV7-2 and TRBJ2-1): GAGVSQSPSNKVTEKGKDVELRCDPISGHTALYWYRQSLGQGLEFLIYFQGNSAPDKSGLPSDRFSAERTGGSVSTLTIQRTQQEDSAVYLCASSPLPDAFFGPGTRLTVL.

The genes are TRBV19 and TRBJ1-5; maybe TRBD1 (5 bases). The germline V gene has CDR1 LNHDA and CDR2 SQIVND (reference sequence). V was pared by 3 bases and J by 0 bases, with 9 bases between. The CDR3 contains 15 residues. The CDR3 region is CASSMGLHSNQPQHF. The CDR3 region has the DNA TGTGCCAGTAGTATGGGACTCCATAGCAATCAGCCCCAGCATTTT.

This chain links TRBV28 with TRBJ2-7; 7 bases fit TRBD1. CDR1 and CDR2 from the germline V gene are MDHEN and SYDVKM. The CDR3 length is 14 residues. V lost 7 bases and J lost 3; bases outside the gene matches: 9. CDR3 residues: CASISGGLDYEQYF. Written as DNA, the CDR3 is TGTGCCAGCATCTCAGGGGGATTGGACTACGAGCAGTACTTC. The full variable domain, completed using reference TRBV28 and TRBJ2-7, is DVKVTQSSRYLVKRTGEKVFLECVQDMDHENMFWYRQDPGLGLRLIYFSYDVKMKEKGDIPEGYSVSREKKERFSLILESASTNQTSMYLCASISGGLDYEQYFGPGTRLTVT.

This chain connects TRBV4-2 to TRBJ2-5; 9 bases are a match to TRBD2. Per the germline V gene, CDR1 is LGHNA and CDR2 is YNFKEQ. V lost 1 base to trimming and J lost 2 bases; unmatched junction nucleotides: 8. The CDR3 spans 17 residues. The CDR3 spells CASSQAGASGNQETQYF. Written as DNA, the CDR3 is TGTGCCAGCAGCCAAGCCGGGGCTAGCGGGAATCAAGAGACCCAGTACTTC.

The chain links TRBV18 to TRBJ2-5; D is possibly TRBD1 (5 bases). CDR3 length equals 12 residues. Germline V gives CDR1 KGHSH, CDR2 LQKENI. V was clipped by 8 bases and J by 3 bases, with 10 bases between them. CDR3 region: CASQGSEETQYF. The CDR3 DNA is TGTGCCAGCCAGGGCTCCGAAGAGACCCAGTACTTC.

The chain has TRBV18 and TRBJ2-7; D remains unclear. CDR3 length: 12 residues. V was pared by 8 bases and J by 6 bases, with 14 bases between. Germline CDR1 reads KGHSH; CDR2 reads LQKENI. The CDR3 sequence is CASTAVKPEQYF. For the CDR3, the DNA is TGTGCCAGCACCGCGGTAAAACCCGAGCAGTACTTC.

The V and J genes are TRBV29-1 and TRBJ2-3; 9 bases fit TRBD1. Trimming at V came to 7 bases and at J to 5 bases, leaving 10 bases not matched to a gene. The CDR3 runs to 14 residues. Germline V gene data show CDR1 as SQVTM and CDR2 as ANQGSEA. This CDR3 is CSERQGGAQDTQYF. CDR3 sequence (DNA): TGCAGCGAGAGACAGGGGGGGGCACAAGATACGCAGTATTTT.

Ten or more counts support this clonotype. The chain employs TRBV5-6 and TRBJ2-3; 8 nucleotides line up with TRBD2. Germline CDR1 is SGHDT and CDR2 is YYEEEE. The V and J ends lost 0 bases and 3 bases, in that order; junction bases with no gene match: 0. This CDR3 contains 14 residues. CDR3 in DNA: TGTGCCAGCAGCTTGGGACTAGCGACAGATACGCAGTATTTT. Translating it yields CASSLGLATDTQYF.

This clonotype was counted ten times or more. The V gene is TRBV7-2, the J gene TRBJ1-5; no definite D call. CDR3 size: 13 residues. The germline gives CDR1 SGHTA, CDR2 FQGNSA. V lost 1 base and J 8 bases, leaving 9 bases between the germline ends. The CDR3 region has the DNA TGTGCCAGCAGCTTAGTTGGCGGGGAGCCCCAGCATTTT. Its protein product is CASSLVGGEPQHF.

This clonotype was counted between two and nine times. This rearrangement joins TRBV7-6 to TRBJ1-1; TRBD1 is a possible D gene (6 bases). This CDR3 spans 14 amino acids. The V end lost 5 bases, the J end lost 3 bases, and 13 bases lay between the germline ends. From germline, CDR1 is SGHVS and CDR2 FNYEAQ. CDR3 DNA sequence: TGTGCCAGCAGCCTTACAGGGTATTACACTGAAGCTTTCTTT. It yields the protein CASSLTGYYTEAFF.

The chain uses TRBV6-6 and TRBJ1-3; TRBD1 agrees at 9 bases. With 2 bases clipped from V and 4 bases from J, the junction kept 6 bases outside the gene matches. The CDR3 sequence is 16 residues long. CDR1 is MNHNY, CDR2 SVGAGI, per germline (reference sequence). CDR3 sequence: CASSYAPQGAGNTIYF. The DNA for the CDR3 is TGTGCCAGCAGTTACGCCCCACAGGGGGCAGGAAACACCATATATTTT.

This clonotype occurred many times. The rearrangement joins TRBV7-2 to TRBJ1-1; no definite D call. Per the germline V gene, CDR1 is SGHTA and CDR2 is FQGNSA. CDR3 size: 15 residues. Trimming shortened V by 2 bases and J by 1 base, and 11 bases separated the two germline ends. The CDR3 region is CASSLIGSTNTEAFF. The CDR3 DNA follows: TGTGCCAGCAGCTTAATCGGCAGCACGAACACTGAAGCTTTCTTT.

This sequence joins TRBV24-1 and TRBJ2-1; weak D call: TRBD2 (6 bases). Looked up from germline, CDR1 is KGHDR and CDR2 is SFDVKD. The CDR3 sequence is 16 residues long. V was cut by 3 bases and J by 2 bases, with 13 bases left in between. CDR3 amino acids: CATSDPGVNTYNEQFF. In DNA, the CDR3 is TGTGCCACCAGTGATCCGGGAGTGAACACCTACAATGAGCAGTTCTTC.

This clonotype was seen a few times. The chain recombines TRBV11-3 with TRBJ2-1; D uncertain. V lost 8 bases and J 4 bases, leaving 15 bases between the germline ends. The CDR3 is 14 amino acids. Germline V gene data show CDR1 as SGHNT and CDR2 as YENEEA. The CDR3 loop reads CASGESSLYNEQFF. CDR3 DNA: TGTGCCAGCGGCGAATCGAGCCTTTACAATGAGCAGTTCTTC.

This clonotype was counted between two and nine times. The gene calls are TRBV19 and TRBJ2-1; no clear D gene. V dropped 6 bases and J dropped 0 bases, with 9 bases sitting between them. Germline lookup yields CDR1 LNHDA and CDR2 SQIVND (reference sequence). The CDR3 length is 14 residues. CDR3 protein: CASRLSSSYNEQFF. CDR3 in DNA: TGTGCCAGTAGACTAAGTAGCTCCTACAATGAGCAGTTCTTC. The full variable domain, completed using reference TRBV19 and TRBJ2-1, is DGGITQSPKYLFRKEGQNVTLSCEQNLNHDAMYWYRQDPGQGLRLIYYSQIVNDFQKGDIAEGYSVSREKKESFPLTVTSAQKNPTAFYLCASRLSSSYNEQFFGPGTRLTVL.

The chain combines TRBV19 with TRBJ2-1; 11 bases fit TRBD2. The CDR3 covers 18 residues. CDR1 and CDR2 (germline): LNHDA, SQIVND (reference sequence). Trimming at V came to 0 bases and at J to 7 bases, leaving 11 bases not matched to a gene. In nucleotides, the CDR3 is TGTGCCAGTAGTATAGACCCCATCACTAGCGGGAGAGGGAATGAGCAGTTCTTC. The encoded protein is CASSIDPITSGRGNEQFF.